These 19 T cell receptor beta chains were sequenced from one sample in a study of radiotherapy plus CTLA-4 blockade in lung cancer. The protocol was immunoSEQ multiplex PCR, while the TCRdb copy is restricted to in-frame clones and leaves out a portion. The table shows around 40,000 clones, with about 74% occurring only once. Source: peripheral blood, taken from a patient treated with radiotherapy plus ipilimumab. The receptors here all came from a human donor with non-small cell lung cancer who had stable disease on radiotherapy plus ipilimumab.

V and J are TRBV19 and TRBJ1-1, with D perhaps matching TRBD1 (6 bases). Germline CDR1 reads LNHDA; CDR2 reads SQIVND (reference sequence). CDR3 size: 15 residues. With 5 bases removed from V and 6 bases from J, the gap between germline ends came to 19 bases. The CDR3 sequence is CASSPEDRPSAEAFF. The DNA of the CDR3 is TGTGCCAGTAGTCCTGAGGACAGACCCTCCGCTGAAGCTTTCTTT.

The chain recombines TRBV5-4 with TRBJ2-1; a weak D match, TRBD2 (6 bases). The CDR3 has 13 amino acids. Germline loops: CDR1 SGHNT, CDR2 YYREEE (reference sequence). The V end lost 4 bases, the J end lost 4 bases, and 9 bases lay between the germline ends. Here the CDR3 reads CASSQGTYNEQFF. The CDR3 DNA sequence: TGTGCCAGCAGCCAAGGGACTTACAATGAGCAGTTCTTC.

This chain connects TRBV30 to TRBJ1-2; 8 bases map to TRBD1. Trimming at V came to 7 bases and at J to 3 bases, leaving 10 bases not matched to a gene. The CDR3 loop spans 14 amino acids. CDR1 GTSNPN and CDR2 SVGIG come from the germline V gene (reference sequence). The CDR3 loop is CAYGVQGADYGYTF. The DNA of the CDR3 is TGTGCCTATGGGGTCCAGGGGGCGGACTATGGCTACACCTTC.

V usage is TRBV18 and J usage is TRBJ1-1; 9 bases fit TRBD1. The trim removed 5 bases at V and 4 bases at J, leaving 8 bases unmatched. Germline V gene sequence: CDR1 KGHSH, CDR2 LQKENI. The CDR3 spans 15 residues. In DNA, the CDR3 is TGTGCCAGCTCATTCGGGGACAGGGAGGGCACTGAAGCTTTCTTT. It is translated as CASSFGDREGTEAFF.

The chain recombines TRBV21-1 with TRBJ1-6; TRBD1 is the table's D call and was not checked against the DNA. TRBV21-1 is a pseudogene. The CDR3 is made up of 18 amino acids. The CDR3 DNA is TGTGCCAGAAACCCCCAGGGGGTTCCCTTCTCCTATAATTCACCCCTCCACTTT. Translated, it gives CARNPQGVPFSYNSPLHF.

V is TRBV5-4 and J is TRBJ2-6; D might be TRBD2 (5 bases). The CDR3 loop spans 17 amino acids. Per germline, CDR1 SGHNT and CDR2 YYREEE (reference sequence). Trimming removed 1 base from V and 4 bases from J, with 15 bases in between. CDR3 nucleotide sequence: TGTGCCAGCAGCTTGTTTGGACTGGGTTCAGGGGCCAACGTCCTGACTTTC. This gives the protein CASSLFGLGSGANVLTF.

The rearrangement uses TRBV30 and TRBJ1-6; D is possibly TRBD1 (5 bases). CDR1 is GTSNPN, CDR2 SVGIG, per germline (reference sequence). The V gene lost 2 bases and the J gene lost 0 bases, with 8 bases spanning the gap. The CDR3 totals 15 residues. The CDR3 DNA sequence: TGTGCCTGGAGTCAGGGAAGCTCCTATAATTCACCCCTCCACTTT. It is translated as CAWSQGSSYNSPLHF.

The chain recombines TRBV6-6 with TRBJ1-1; D might be TRBD1 (5 bases). Germline V gene data show CDR1 as MNHNY and CDR2 as SVGAGI (reference sequence). CDR3 size: 12 residues. The ends were cut back, 5 bases at V and 4 bases at J, with 8 bases in the middle. In DNA, the CDR3 is TGTGCCAGCAGTAGACAGAGCACTGAAGCTTTCTTT. This codes for CASSRQSTEAFF.

V and J are TRBV7-6 and TRBJ2-2; the D is unclear. This CDR3 spans 13 amino acids. With 4 bases removed from V and 2 bases from J, the gap between germline ends came to 5 bases. The V gene's germline CDR1 is SGHVS and CDR2 FNYEAQ. The CDR3 sequence: CASSSLNTGELFF. CDR3 DNA: TGTGCCAGCAGCTCACTTAACACCGGGGAGCTGTTTTTT.

The CDR3 sequence is CASSSRFNTGELFF. CDR3 coding DNA: TGTGCCAGCAGTTCCAGATTTAACACCGGGGAGCTGTTTTTT. This chain uses TRBV6-5 with TRBJ2-2; D remains ambiguous. V lost 4 bases, J lost 2 bases, and 8 bases lay in between. This CDR3 comprises 14 residues. Germline loops: CDR1 MNHEY, CDR2 SVGAGI.

J is TRBJ1-5 and V is TRBV5-6, with 10 bases aligning to TRBD1. This CDR3 is built from 15 residues. J lost 3 bases, V lost 4 bases, and 4 bases had no gene match. Germline lookup yields CDR1 SGHDT and CDR2 YYEEEE. Here the CDR3 DNA reads TGTGCCAGCAGCCCCGGGACAGGGGACAATCAGCCCCAGCATTTT. This sequence encodes CASSPGTGDNQPQHF. Together with reference TRBV5-6 and TRBJ1-5, the CDR3 gives the full variable domain: DAGVTQSPTHLIKTRGQQVTLRCSPKSGHDTVSWYQQALGQGPQFIFQYYEEEERQRGNFPDRFSGHQFPNYSSELNVNALLLGDSALYLCASSPGTGDNQPQHFGDGTRLSIL.

In DNA, the CDR3 is TGTGCCAGCAGCCAAGAGGGGGCACAAACAGCTTTCTTT. Amino acid sequence: CASSQEGAQTAFF. The chain carries TRBV4-2 and TRBJ1-1, with a tentative D call TRBD1 (6 bases). The CDR3 runs to 13 residues. V was clipped by 0 bases and J by 10 bases, with 12 bases between them. CDR1 is LGHNA and CDR2 is YNFKEQ in the germline V gene.

The V and J genes are TRBV18 and TRBJ2-1; 7 positions agree with TRBD1. The CDR3 contains 16 residues. From germline, CDR1 is KGHSH and CDR2 LQKENI. J gave up 0 bases and V 6 bases, and 8 bases lay outside the gene matches. The CDR3 DNA sequence: TGTGCCAGCTCCACCAAGGCAGGGGGCTCCTACAATGAGCAGTTCTTC. Translating gives CASSTKAGGSYNEQFF.

The CDR3 nucleotides are TGTGCCAGCAGCCAAGGGGGTACAGGAGAAGGGGCCGGGGAGCTGTTTTTT. Translating gives CASSQGGTGEGAGELFF. V is TRBV4-2 and J is TRBJ2-2; TRBD1 might be the D (5 bases). Per germline, CDR1 LGHNA and CDR2 YNFKEQ. V was cut by 1 base and J by 6 bases, with 18 bases left in between. The CDR3 loop spans 17 amino acids.

This chain joins TRBV2 and TRBJ2-7; possible D gene TRBD2, 5 bases. The ends were cut back, 4 bases at V and 3 bases at J, with 19 bases in the middle. The CDR3 sequence is 16 residues long. Germline V lookup: CDR1 SNHLY, CDR2 FYNNEI. The CDR3 DNA reads TGTGCCAGCAGTGCCCTAATGGACGGGAAAGACTACGAGCAGTACTTC. This gives the protein CASSALMDGKDYEQYF. The whole variable domain, remainder taken from reference TRBV2 and TRBJ2-7, is EPEVTQTPSHQVTQMGQEVILRCVPISNHLYFYWYRQILGQKVEFLVSFYNNEISEKSEIFDDQFSVERPDGSNFTLKIRSTKLEDSAMYFCASSALMDGKDYEQYFGPGTRLTVT.

The rearrangement links TRBV5-1 to TRBJ2-2, with TRBD1 identical over 7 bases. Germline lookup yields CDR1 SGHRS and CDR2 YFSETQ. The CDR3 totals 15 residues. J gave up 2 bases and V 3 bases, and 4 bases lay outside the gene matches. This CDR3 is CASSSTGLNTGELFF. The CDR3 DNA is TGCGCCAGCAGCTCGACAGGGCTAAACACCGGGGAGCTGTTTTTT. Drawing the rest from reference TRBV5-1 and TRBJ2-2, the complete variable domain is KAGVTQTPRYLIKTRGQQVTLSCSPISGHRSVSWYQQTPGQGLQFLFEYFSETQRNKGNFPGRFSGRQFSNSRSEMNVSTLELGDSALYLCASSSTGLNTGELFFGEGSRLTVL.

The chain joins TRBV7-6 to TRBJ2-2; D unresolved. The CDR3 is 15 amino acids. The germline gives CDR1 SGHVS, CDR2 FNYEAQ. Trimming shortened V by 3 bases and J by 0 bases, and 8 bases separated the two germline ends. The CDR3 DNA is TGTGCCAGCAGCTTTACAGCACCGAACACCGGGGAGCTGTTTTTT. Residues: CASSFTAPNTGELFF.

The rearrangement uses TRBV27 and TRBJ1-1; TRBD1 is a possible D gene (5 bases). The V gene lost 6 bases and the J gene lost 7 bases, with 12 bases spanning the gap. Germline V gives CDR1 MNHEY, CDR2 SMNVEV (reference sequence). The CDR3 is made up of 12 amino acids. CDR3 protein: CASSSGHLEAFF. The CDR3 DNA reads TGTGCCAGCAGCTCCGGACACCTTGAAGCTTTCTTT.

V and J are TRBV9 and TRBJ2-1, with D tentatively TRBD2 (5 bases). Germline V gene lookup returns CDR1 SGDLS and CDR2 YYNGEE. The CDR3 length is 15 residues. V was clipped by 3 bases and J by 1 base, with 11 bases between them. The DNA for the CDR3 is TGTGCCAGCAGCGAGCGGATAGCGTCCTACAATGAGCAGTTCTTC. Protein: CASSERIASYNEQFF. The entire variable domain, with the rest obtained from reference TRBV9 and TRBJ2-1, is as follows: DSGVTQTPKHLITATGQRVTLRCSPRSGDLSVYWYQQSLDQGLQFLIQYYNGEERAKGNILERFSAQQFPDLHSELNLSSLELGDSALYFCASSERIASYNEQFFGPGTRLTVL.